This T cell receptor beta chain originates from a study of blood T cell repertoires in COVID-19. Study background: COVID-19 samples, acute and convalescent, were from the United States, Italy and Spain.

Original methodology: Using reference gene primer amplification, nucleated cell counts were estimated. TCRdb keeps only in-frame clones here, not all; method: immunoSEQ multiplex PCR. V and J calls and clone size are as listed in that table; D and trimming were resolved from the DNA. This sample has some 99,000 clones, with 84% found just once. This CDR3 has 15 residues. J lost 4 bases, V lost 2 bases, and 5 bases had no gene match. Germline CDR1 MNHEY, CDR2 SVGAGI. The genes are TRBV6-5 and TRBJ1-2; 9 nucleotides agree with TRBD1. The source material was peripheral blood. The TCR comes from a woman in her forties or fifties with acute or convalescent COVID-19. The CDR3: CASSYGTGSGYGYTF. The CDR3 DNA sequence: TGTGCCAGCAGTTACGGGACAGGGAGTGGCTATGGCTACACCTTC.